What follows describes a single T cell receptor beta chain. This clonotype was seen at least ten times. It has no known antigen specificity. Base quality data are lacking; no much larger clone is found one base away. TCR beta CDR3 regions were amplified from RNA transcripts for repertoire sequencing. HTBI primers and the Qiagen OneStep RT-PCR kit were used in a first-round RT-PCR, which was followed by a second-round multiplex PCR, size selection and purification. The libraries underwent paired-end sequencing with 100 bp reads on an Illumina HiSeq2000. The source study handled its data this way. Reads were processed with SOAPnuke, discarding reads with adapters, uncalled bases, mean Phred below 15, or no exact constant-primer or identifier match. COPE v1.2.5 was used to merge the high-quality paired reads. Each unique nucleotide sequence was treated as a clonotype, and MiTCR v1.1 was used to align the clonotypes to the IMGT TRB V, D and J references. The analysis was limited to V-J combinations with a frequency above 0.0001, which together covered around 99% of the repertoires. For each V-J combination, a TCR clonal expansion and chaos score was defined as F50 clonal expansion divided by the chaos observed in the TCRdist matrix. Welch's t-statistics and random forest were used to reduce the features to 13 V-J combinations, which were then used as input to a naive Bayes classifier. Thyroid-blood repertoire similarity was quantified with the Morisita-Horn index. TCRdb passed the public sequencing reads through fastp at Q25 and MiXCR, retaining productive beta sequences. Rows merge per CDR3 protein into single entries with the most common DNA and genes. V and J calls and clone size were set by TCRdb, not the authors. The sample profile shows roughly 350,000 distinct CDR3 sequences; about 18% of them were found once. 2% to 3% of the sample comes from the top ten.

These data originate in a study of Graves' ophthalmopathy and Graves' hyperthyroidism (dated by TCRdb to about 2018). Looking at the study overall: Peripheral blood was collected before any treatment was given, at the time of initial diagnosis. TCR beta repertoire signatures were used to distinguish Graves' ophthalmopathy from Graves' hyperthyroidism and to predict progression to ophthalmopathy. In total, 135 blood samples were TCR-sequenced: around 42 ophthalmopathy, roughly 77 hyperthyroidism and 17 hyperthyroidism-to-ophthalmopathy patients. To explore V-J signatures that distinguish ophthalmopathy from hyperthyroidism, a discovery set of 100 patients was enrolled, made up of some 41 with ophthalmopathy and 55 to 65 with stable hyperthyroidism. For independent validation, a separate cohort was made up of 18 to 20 hyperthyroidism patients plus 17 patients who later progressed from hyperthyroidism to ophthalmopathy. In five or six hyperthyroidism patients, T-cell repertoires of thyroid tissue and blood were compared. Following sample collection, hyperthyroidism patients were given methimazole at a starting dose of 30 mg daily, and ophthalmopathy patients were given high-dose intravenous methylprednisolone.

Hyperthyroidism was considered stable if no progression to ophthalmopathy occurred within 18 months of follow-up. The hyperthyroidism patients were 18 to 65 years old and newly diagnosed, with a disease duration of less than 2 months. Patients with other autoimmune diseases, uncontrolled infections, pregnancy or lactation were excluded. Diagnosis was based on clinical symptoms, serum thyroxine, TRAb, thyroid ultrasound and orbital computed tomography. PBMCs were isolated from 7.5 to 10 ml of fresh peripheral blood by Ficoll-Paque density gradient centrifugation. Total RNA was extracted with Trizol reagent and quality-checked on an Agilent 2100 Bioanalyzer. General findings and caveats noted by the study authors: In validation, the model predicted ophthalmopathy progression with about 71% sensitivity and 72.22% specificity; eleven to twelve predicted patients were CT-confirmed with GO in a median of about 6.2 months. Sample size was not predetermined statistically, and investigators were not blinded to group allocation. Ophthalmopathy was separated from stable hyperthyroidism by the 13-signature model with more than 85% sensitivity and about 81% specificity in cross-validation and with 80%/75% in the test set. Among expanded thyroid clonotypes with frequency above 0.001, most also showed up in blood, which suggests that blood repertoires may reflect the thyroid immune response.

Sequencing input: peripheral blood. This receptor was obtained from an adult woman with stable Graves' hyperthyroidism.

The sequenced DNA: TGTGCCAGCTCACCCTCGCAGGGAGGGCCTTACGAGCAGTACTTC. It is translated as CASSPSQGGPYEQYF. The chain employs TRBV18 and TRBJ2-7, with 7 middle bases fitting TRBD2. The CDR3 numbers 15 residues from cysteine through phenylalanine. Only the CDR3 part of the read is kept: 45 bases, read in frame from the first base. Trimming removed 3 bases from V and 4 bases from J; the gene matches leave 9 bases unexplained. Via the germline V gene, CDR1 is KGHSH and CDR2 LQKENI.